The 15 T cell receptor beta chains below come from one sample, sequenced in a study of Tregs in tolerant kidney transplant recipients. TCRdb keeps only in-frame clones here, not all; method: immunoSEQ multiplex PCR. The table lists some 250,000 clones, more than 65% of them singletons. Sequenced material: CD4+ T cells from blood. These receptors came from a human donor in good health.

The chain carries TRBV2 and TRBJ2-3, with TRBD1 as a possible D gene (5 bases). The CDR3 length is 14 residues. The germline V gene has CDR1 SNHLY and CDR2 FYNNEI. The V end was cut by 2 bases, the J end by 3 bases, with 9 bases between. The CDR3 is CASSEQGLTDTQYF. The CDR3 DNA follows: TGTGCCAGCAGTGAACAGGGTTTAACAGATACGCAGTATTTT.

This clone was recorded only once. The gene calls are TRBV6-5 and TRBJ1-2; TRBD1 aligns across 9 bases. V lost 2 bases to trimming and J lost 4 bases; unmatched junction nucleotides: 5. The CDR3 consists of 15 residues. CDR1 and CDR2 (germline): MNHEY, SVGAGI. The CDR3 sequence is CASSYDRDRAYGYTF. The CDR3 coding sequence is TGTGCCAGCAGTTACGACCGGGACAGGGCCTATGGCTACACCTTC.

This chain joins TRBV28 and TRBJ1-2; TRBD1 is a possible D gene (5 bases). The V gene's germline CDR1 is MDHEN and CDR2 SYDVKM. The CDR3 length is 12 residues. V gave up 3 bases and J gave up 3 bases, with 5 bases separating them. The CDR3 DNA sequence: TGTGCCAGCAGTTTGGGGGACTATGGCTACACCTTC. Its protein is CASSLGDYGYTF.

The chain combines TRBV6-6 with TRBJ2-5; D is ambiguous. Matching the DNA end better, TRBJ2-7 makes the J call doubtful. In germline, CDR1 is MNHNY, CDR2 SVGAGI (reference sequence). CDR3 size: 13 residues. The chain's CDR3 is CASSARQDYEQYF. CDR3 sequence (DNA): TGTGCCAGCAGTGCCCGGCAGGATTACGAGCAGTACTTC.

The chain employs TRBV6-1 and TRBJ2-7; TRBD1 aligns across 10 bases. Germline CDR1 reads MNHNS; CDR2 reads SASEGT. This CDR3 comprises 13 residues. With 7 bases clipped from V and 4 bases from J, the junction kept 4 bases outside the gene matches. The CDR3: CASTRDRGYEQYF. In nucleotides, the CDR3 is TGTGCCAGCACCCGGGACAGGGGTTACGAGCAGTACTTC.

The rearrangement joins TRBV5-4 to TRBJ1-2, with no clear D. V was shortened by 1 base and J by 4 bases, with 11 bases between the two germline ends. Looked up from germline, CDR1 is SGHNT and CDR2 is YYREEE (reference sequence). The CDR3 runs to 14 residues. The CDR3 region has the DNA TGTGCCAGCAGCTTGAACAGAATCTCCTATGGCTACACCTTC. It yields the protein CASSLNRISYGYTF.

The CDR3 loop reads CASSLDRVGNEAFF. The CDR3 DNA reads TGTGCCAGCAGCTTAGACAGGGTGGGCAATGAAGCTTTCTTT. The rearrangement uses TRBV5-8 and TRBJ1-1, with 7 bases aligning to TRBD1. J lost 7 bases, V lost 2 bases, and 8 bases had no gene match. Germline V gives CDR1 SGHTS, CDR2 YDEGEE. This CDR3 has 14 residues.

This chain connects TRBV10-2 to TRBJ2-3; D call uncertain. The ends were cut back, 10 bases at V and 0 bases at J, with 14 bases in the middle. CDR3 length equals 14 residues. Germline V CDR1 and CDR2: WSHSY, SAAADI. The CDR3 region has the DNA TGCGCCACACTAAATACCCATAGCACAGATACGCAGTATTTT. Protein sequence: CATLNTHSTDTQYF.

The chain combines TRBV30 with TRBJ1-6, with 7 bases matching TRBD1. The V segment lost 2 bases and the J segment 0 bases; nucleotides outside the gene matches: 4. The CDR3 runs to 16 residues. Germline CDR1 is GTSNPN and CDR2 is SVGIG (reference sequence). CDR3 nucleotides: TGTGCCTGGAGTTCGGGACAGAGCTCCTATAATTCACCCCTCCACTTT. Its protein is CAWSSGQSSYNSPLHF.

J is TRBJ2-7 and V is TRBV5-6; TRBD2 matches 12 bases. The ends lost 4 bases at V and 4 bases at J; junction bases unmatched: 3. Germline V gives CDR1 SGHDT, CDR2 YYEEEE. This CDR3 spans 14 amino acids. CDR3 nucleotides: TGTGCCAGCAGCGAGACTAGCGGGAGTTACGAGCAGTACTTC. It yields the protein CASSETSGSYEQYF. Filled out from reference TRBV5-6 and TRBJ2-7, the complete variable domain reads DAGVTQSPTHLIKTRGQQVTLRCSPKSGHDTVSWYQQALGQGPQFIFQYYEEEERQRGNFPDRFSGHQFPNYSSELNVNALLLGDSALYLCASSETSGSYEQYFGPGTRLTVT.

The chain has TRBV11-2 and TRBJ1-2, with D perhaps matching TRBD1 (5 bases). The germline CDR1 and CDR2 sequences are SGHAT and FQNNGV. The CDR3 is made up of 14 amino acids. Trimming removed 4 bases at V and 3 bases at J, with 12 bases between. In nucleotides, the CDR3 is TGTGCCAGCAGCTCCAGAGGAGGGGACTATGGCTACACCTTC. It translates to CASSSRGGDYGYTF.

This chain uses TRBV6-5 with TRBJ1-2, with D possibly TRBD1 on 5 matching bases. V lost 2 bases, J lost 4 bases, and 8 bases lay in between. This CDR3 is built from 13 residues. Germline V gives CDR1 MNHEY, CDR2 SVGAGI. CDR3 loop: CASSYRGGYGYTF. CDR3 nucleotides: TGTGCCAGCAGTTACAGGGGAGGCTATGGCTACACCTTC.

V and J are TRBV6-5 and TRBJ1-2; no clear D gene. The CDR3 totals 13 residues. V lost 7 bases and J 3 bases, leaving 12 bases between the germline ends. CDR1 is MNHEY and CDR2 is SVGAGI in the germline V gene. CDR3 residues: CASKDPIHYGYTF. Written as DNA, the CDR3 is TGTGCCAGCAAGGACCCGATCCACTATGGCTACACCTTC.

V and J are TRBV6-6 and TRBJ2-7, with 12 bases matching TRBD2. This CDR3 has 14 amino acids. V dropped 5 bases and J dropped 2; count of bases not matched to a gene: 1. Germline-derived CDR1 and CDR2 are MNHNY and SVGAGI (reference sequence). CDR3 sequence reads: CASSRLAGAYEQYF. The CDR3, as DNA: TGTGCCAGCAGTCGACTAGCGGGGGCCTACGAGCAGTACTTC.

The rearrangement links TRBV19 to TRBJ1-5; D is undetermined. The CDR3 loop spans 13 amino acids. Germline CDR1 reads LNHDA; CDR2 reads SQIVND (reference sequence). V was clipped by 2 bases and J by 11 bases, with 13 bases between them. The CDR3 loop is CASSIKQPGAQHF. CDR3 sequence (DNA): TGTGCCAGTAGTATAAAACAGCCAGGAGCCCAGCATTTT. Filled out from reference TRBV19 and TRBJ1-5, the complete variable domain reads DGGITQSPKYLFRKEGQNVTLSCEQNLNHDAMYWYRQDPGQGLRLIYYSQIVNDFQKGDIAEGYSVSREKKESFPLTVTSAQKNPTAFYLCASSIKQPGAQHFGDGTRLSIL.